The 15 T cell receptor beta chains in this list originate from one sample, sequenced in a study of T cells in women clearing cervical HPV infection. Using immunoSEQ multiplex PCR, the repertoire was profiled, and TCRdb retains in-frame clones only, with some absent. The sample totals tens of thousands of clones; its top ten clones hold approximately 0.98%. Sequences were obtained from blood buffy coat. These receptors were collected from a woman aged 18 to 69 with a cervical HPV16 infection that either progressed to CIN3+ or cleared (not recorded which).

This chain's CDR3 is CAWMDIQTYEQYF. The covered CDR3 bases are TGTGCCTGGATGGACATTCAAACCTACGAG. The chain is built from TRBV30 and TRBJ2-7; D possibly corresponds to TRBD1 (5 bases). The CDR3 end lies 3 residues beyond the end of the read and is filled in from the germline J gene. Trimming removed 4 bases from V and 2 bases from J, with 12 bases in between. The CDR3 sequence is 13 residues long. Germline V gene data show CDR1 as GTSNPN and CDR2 as SVGIG (reference sequence). The full variable domain, rest sourced from reference TRBV30 and TRBJ2-7, is SQTIHQWPATLVQPVGSPLSLECTVEGTSNPNLYWYRQAAGRGLQLLFYSVGIGQISSEVPQNLSASRPQDRQFILSSKKLLLSDSGFYLCAWMDIQTYEQYFGPGTRLTVT.

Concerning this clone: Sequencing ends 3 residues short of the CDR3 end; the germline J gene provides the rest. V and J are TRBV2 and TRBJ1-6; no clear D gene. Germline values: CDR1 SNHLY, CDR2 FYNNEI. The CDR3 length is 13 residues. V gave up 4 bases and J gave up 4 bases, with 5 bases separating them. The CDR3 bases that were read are TGTGCCAGCAGTGCAGAATATAATTCACCC. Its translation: CASSAEYNSP. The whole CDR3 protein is CASSAEYNSPLHF.

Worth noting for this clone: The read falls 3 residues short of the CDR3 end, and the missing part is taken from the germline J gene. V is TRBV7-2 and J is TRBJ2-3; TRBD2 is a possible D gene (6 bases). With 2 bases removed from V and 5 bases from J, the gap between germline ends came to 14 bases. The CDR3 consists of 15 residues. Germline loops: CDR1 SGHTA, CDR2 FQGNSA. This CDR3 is CASSLQAGAEDTQYF. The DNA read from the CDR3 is TGTGCCAGCAGCTTACAAGCGGGTGCGGAAGATACG.

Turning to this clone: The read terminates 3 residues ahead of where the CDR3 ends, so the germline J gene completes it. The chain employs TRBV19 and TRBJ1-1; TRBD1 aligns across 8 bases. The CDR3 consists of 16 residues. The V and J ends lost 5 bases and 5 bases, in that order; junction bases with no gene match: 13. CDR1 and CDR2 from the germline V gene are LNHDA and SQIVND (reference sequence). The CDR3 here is CASSVPGQALGTEAFF. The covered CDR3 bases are TGTGCCAGTAGTGTACCGGGACAGGCGTTGGGAACTGAA.

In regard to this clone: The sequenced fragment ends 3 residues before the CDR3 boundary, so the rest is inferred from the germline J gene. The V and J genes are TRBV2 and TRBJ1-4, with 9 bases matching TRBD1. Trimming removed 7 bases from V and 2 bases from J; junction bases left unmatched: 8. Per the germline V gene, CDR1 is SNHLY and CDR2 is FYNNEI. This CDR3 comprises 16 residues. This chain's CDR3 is CASKSTGGVTNEKLFF. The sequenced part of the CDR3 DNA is TGTGCCAGCAAATCGACAGGGGGTGTGACTAATGAAAAA.

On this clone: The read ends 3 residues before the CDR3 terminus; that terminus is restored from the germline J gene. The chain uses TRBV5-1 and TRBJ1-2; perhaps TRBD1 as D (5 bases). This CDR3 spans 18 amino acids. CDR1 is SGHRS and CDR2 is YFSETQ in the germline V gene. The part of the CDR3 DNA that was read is TGCGCCAGCAGCTTCTCAGCGATTTCGGCGGGGGGACTTGGCGAC. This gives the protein CASSFSAISAGGLGD. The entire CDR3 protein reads CASSFSAISAGGLGDYTF.

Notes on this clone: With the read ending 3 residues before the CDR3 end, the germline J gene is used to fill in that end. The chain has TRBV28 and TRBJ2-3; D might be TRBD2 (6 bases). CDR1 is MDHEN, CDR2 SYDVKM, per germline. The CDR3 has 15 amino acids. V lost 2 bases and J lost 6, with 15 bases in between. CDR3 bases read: TGTGCCAGCAGTTTAAGATGGGGGGTCGCGGATACG. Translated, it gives CASSLRWGVADT. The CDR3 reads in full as CASSLRWGVADTQYF.

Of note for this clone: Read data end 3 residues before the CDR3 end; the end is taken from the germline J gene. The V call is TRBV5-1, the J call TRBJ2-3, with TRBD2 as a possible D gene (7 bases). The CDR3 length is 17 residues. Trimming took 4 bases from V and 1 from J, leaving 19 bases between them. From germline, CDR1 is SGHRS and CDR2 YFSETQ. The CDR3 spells CASSPVRGGRGTDTQYF. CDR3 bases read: TGCGCCAGCAGCCCCGTGAGGGGGGGGCGCGGCACAGATACG.

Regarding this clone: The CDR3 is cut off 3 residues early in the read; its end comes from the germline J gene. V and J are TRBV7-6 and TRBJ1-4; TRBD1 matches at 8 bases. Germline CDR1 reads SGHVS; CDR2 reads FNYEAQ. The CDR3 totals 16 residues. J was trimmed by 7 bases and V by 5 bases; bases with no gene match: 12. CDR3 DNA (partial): TGTGCCAGCAGCGCGATTACAGACAGGGGACGTGAAAAA. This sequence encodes CASSAITDRGREK. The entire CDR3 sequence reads CASSAITDRGREKLFF.

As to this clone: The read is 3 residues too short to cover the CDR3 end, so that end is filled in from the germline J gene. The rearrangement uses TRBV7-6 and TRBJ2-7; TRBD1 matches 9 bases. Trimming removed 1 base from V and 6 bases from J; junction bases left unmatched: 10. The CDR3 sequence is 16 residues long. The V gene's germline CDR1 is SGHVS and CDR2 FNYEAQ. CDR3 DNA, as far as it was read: TGTGCCAGCAGCTTAGAGGCGGGACAGGGAAGTGGCGAG. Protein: CASSLEAGQGSGE. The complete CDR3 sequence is CASSLEAGQGSGEQYF.

The CDR3 DNA, read in part, is TGCGCCAGCAGTTCCACCTACTACGAG. Translating gives CASSSTYYE. The complete CDR3 sequence is CASSSTYYEQYF. This sequence joins TRBV23-1 and TRBJ2-7; D unclear. The read gets to within 3 residues of the CDR3 end, and the germline J gene fills in the rest. TRBV23-1 is marked as an open reading frame, function uncertain. V was trimmed by 5 bases and J by 3 bases, leaving 8 bases between them. CDR3 length: 12 residues.

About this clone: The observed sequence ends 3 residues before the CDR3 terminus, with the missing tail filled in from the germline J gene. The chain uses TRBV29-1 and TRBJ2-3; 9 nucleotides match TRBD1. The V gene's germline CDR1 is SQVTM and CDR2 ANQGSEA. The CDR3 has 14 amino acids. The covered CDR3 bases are TGCAGCGTCTCAATGGGACAGGGCAATCAGCCG. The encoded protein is CSVSMGQGNQP. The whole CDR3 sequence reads CSVSMGQGNQPQYF.

CDR3 sequence: CASSWSANEQFF. CDR3 DNA, as far as it was read: TGTGCCAGCAGCTGGAGCGCAAATGAG. The rearrangement joins TRBV7-2 to TRBJ2-1; D gene uncertain. The CDR3 goes on 3 residues after the read ends, and that part is filled in from the germline J gene. CDR1 SGHTA and CDR2 FQGNSA come from the germline V gene. V dropped 4 bases and J dropped 7 bases, with 8 bases sitting between them. CDR3 length: 12 residues.

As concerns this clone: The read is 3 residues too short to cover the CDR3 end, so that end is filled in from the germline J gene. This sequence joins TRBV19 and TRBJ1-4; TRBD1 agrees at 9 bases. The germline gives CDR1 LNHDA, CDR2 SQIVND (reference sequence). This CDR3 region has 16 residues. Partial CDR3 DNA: TGTGCCAGTAGTATCGGGATCACAGGGGGCAATTCACCA. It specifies CASSIGITGGNSP. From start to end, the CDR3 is CASSIGITGGNSPLFF.

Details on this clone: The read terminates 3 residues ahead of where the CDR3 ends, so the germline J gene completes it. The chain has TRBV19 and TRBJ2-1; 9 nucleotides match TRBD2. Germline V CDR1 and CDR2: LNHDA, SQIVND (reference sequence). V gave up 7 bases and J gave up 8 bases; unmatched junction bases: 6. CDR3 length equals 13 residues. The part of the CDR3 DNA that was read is TGTGCCAGTATGGGGACTAGCTTTGATGAG. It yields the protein CASMGTSFDE. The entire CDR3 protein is CASMGTSFDEQFF.